These T cell receptor beta chains were read from a single sample in a study of OX40 agonist ivuxolimab in advanced cancers. The repertoire was sequenced with immunoSEQ multiplex PCR; TCRdb's copy has only in-frame clones and lacks some. The table records approximately 62,000 clones, around 90% of them present only once. The sample consisted of CD4+ or CD8+ T cells sorted from blood, taken in a trial of the OX40 agonist ivuxolimab. These receptors all stem from an adult with an advanced solid tumor such as melanoma, head and neck, liver or kidney cancer. CDR3s include the opening cysteine and the closing phenylalanine or tryptophan. D genes are given only for firm matches.

d_gene	j_gene	v_gene	CDR3aa
TRBD1	TRBJ1-5	TRBV19	CASKGQGNQPQHF
NA	TRBJ1-2	TRBV2	CASSQLSYGYTF
NA	TRBJ2-7	TRBV19	CASSRAPSYEQYF
NA	TRBJ2-1	TRBV29-1	CSVYGLSYNEQFF
NA	TRBJ2-1	TRBV18	CASSPKRGSEQFF
TRBD2	TRBJ2-1	TRBV7-9	CASEIAGGSYNEQFF
TRBD1	TRBJ1-1	TRBV7-9	CASSLTGVNTEAFF
TRBD2	TRBJ2-5	TRBV28	CASSLSGGRTQYF
NA	TRBJ2-6	TRBV19	CASSILGRSTGANVLTF
NA	TRBJ1-2	TRBV7-9	CASSLVSYGYTF
NA	TRBJ2-3	TRBV6-5	CASSATADTQYF
TRBD1	TRBJ1-2	TRBV5-1	CASSSGQGDYGYTF
TRBD1	TRBJ2-7	TRBV5-5	CASSLGDSPALYEQYF
TRBD2	TRBJ2-3	TRBV4-1	CASSQGVTSGGAKDTQYF
TRBD2	TRBJ2-1	TRBV15	CATSRDPSGDEQFF
NA	TRBJ1-6	TRBV2	CASNGDNSPLHF
TRBD2	TRBJ2-3	TRBV5-1	CASSSGLAGGSTDTQYF
TRBD1	TRBJ1-1	TRBV6-1	CASNPRTGMNTEAFF
NA	TRBJ1-1	TRBV18	CASSPRDTTEAFF
NA	TRBJ2-4	TRBV28	CASSPTTGIQNIQYF
NA	TRBJ2-5	TRBV6-5	CASSYTGRGVETQYF
NA	TRBJ1-1	TRBV25-1	CASSERFGVTEAFF
NA	TRBJ1-2	TRBV28	CASSLWGGRPNYGYTF
NA	TRBJ2-7	TRBV29-1	CSVEVRAQGRYEQYF
TRBD1	TRBJ2-7	TRBV18	CASSPGTGVYEQYF
TRBD1	TRBJ1-2	TRBV28	CASSGTDNYGYTF
NA	TRBJ2-5	TRBV5-1	CASSRTFAGLEETQYF
TRBD1	TRBJ2-5	TRBV4-1	CASSQGQGFQETQYF